The 25 T cell receptor beta chains reported below all come from one sample, sequenced in a study of T-cell reconstitution after alpha-beta-depleted transplantation in children. The TCRbeta library incorporated unique molecular identifiers. TCRdb analysed the PCR reads with MiXCR anew, one entry per CDR3 protein. Seen here are 300,000 or so distinct CDR3 sequences, approximately 23% observed once, and the top ten hold approximately 11%. The source was PBMCs, mostly from graft donor cells, collected 180 days after TCRalphabeta/CD19-depleted stem cell transplant. The receptors originated from a male patient aged 5 to 17 who had a stem cell transplant for acute lymphoblastic leukemia, so the T cells may come from the graft donor.

There are a few counts of this clonotype. The CDR3: CASSLENPGGWGQYF. CDR3 nucleotides: TGTGCCAGCAGCTTAGAAAATCCAGGGGGATGGGGGCAGTACTTC. The rearrangement links TRBV7-9 to TRBJ2-7; TRBD1 matches 7 bases. Looked up from germline, CDR1 is SEHNR and CDR2 is FQNEAQ (reference sequence). The V segment lost 1 base and the J segment 9 bases; nucleotides outside the gene matches: 12. CDR3 size: 15 residues.

This clonotype has a handful of counts. The chain links TRBV7-3 to TRBJ2-3, with 10 bases fitting TRBD2. The CDR3 runs 15 residues. The germline CDR1 and CDR2 sequences are SGHTA and FQGTGA. The trim removed 2 bases at V and 4 bases at J, leaving 3 bases unmatched. In DNA form, the CDR3 reads TGTGCCAGCAGCTTACTAGCGGGAGTAGCAGATACGCAGTATTTT. It specifies CASSLLAGVADTQYF.

This chain uses TRBV7-2 with TRBJ1-5, with unresolved D. This CDR3 is built from 14 residues. Germline CDR1 and CDR2: SGHTA and FQGNSA. With 3 bases removed from V and 3 bases from J, the gap between germline ends came to 9 bases. The DNA for the CDR3 is TGTGCCAGCAGCTTTAGGCTGCTCAATCAGCCCCAGCATTTT. Encoded protein: CASSFRLLNQPQHF.

This clonotype has only a few counts. The V gene is TRBV12-3 or TRBV12-4, the J gene TRBJ2-3; 12 nucleotides match TRBD2. The junction had 15 bases not matched to a gene; V was cut back by 6 bases and J by 2 bases. There are 19 residues in the CDR3. The CDR3 is CASSGPRASGRVITDTQYF. The CDR3 nucleotides are TGTGCCAGCAGCGGGCCCAGAGCTAGCGGGAGGGTAATCACAGATACGCAGTATTTT.

This clonotype was detected a few times. The chain is built from TRBV7-9 and TRBJ2-7; maybe TRBD1 (7 bases). This CDR3 has 16 residues. With 5 bases removed from V and 2 bases from J, the gap between germline ends came to 19 bases. Germline-derived CDR1 and CDR2 are SEHNR and FQNEAQ (reference sequence). The CDR3 DNA reads TGTGCCAGCAGCCACCTGAAGGGCAGGGGGGCCTACGAGCAGTACTTC. This codes for CASSHLKGRGAYEQYF.

The V call is TRBV7-9, the J call TRBJ2-7; 11 nucleotides match TRBD2. Per germline, CDR1 SEHNR and CDR2 FQNEAQ (reference sequence). V lost 0 bases, J lost 4 bases, and 8 bases stayed unmatched. There are 17 residues in the CDR3. In DNA, the CDR3 is TGTGCCAGCAGCTTAGCTCCGCTAGCGGGAGGATGGTACGAGCAGTACTTC. It is translated as CASSLAPLAGGWYEQYF.

The chain carries TRBV5-1 and TRBJ1-1; D remains ambiguous. CDR3 length: 15 amino acids. V shed 4 bases and J shed 1 base, with 14 bases lying between them. Looked up from germline, CDR1 is SGHRS and CDR2 is YFSETQ. The CDR3 loop reads CASSPGNGQNTEAFF. In nucleotides, the CDR3 is TGCGCCAGCAGCCCGGGAAATGGCCAGAACACTGAAGCTTTCTTT.

This clonotype was seen more than once but under ten times. The chain carries TRBV9 and TRBJ2-7, with 7 bases matching TRBD2. Germline lookup yields CDR1 SGDLS and CDR2 YYNGEE. The CDR3 spans 13 residues. V lost 0 bases and J lost 5; bases outside the gene matches: 2. The CDR3 region is CASSVAGGNEQYF. As DNA, the CDR3 is TGTGCCAGCAGCGTAGCGGGGGGAAACGAGCAGTACTTC.

There are a few counts of this clonotype. The chain recombines TRBV6-5 with TRBJ2-5; D not resolved. V was shortened by 0 bases and J by 5 bases, with 10 bases between the two germline ends. The CDR3 is 14 residues long. From germline, CDR1 is MNHEY and CDR2 SVGAGI. The CDR3 bases are TGTGCCAGCAGTTACTCTAACTCGTGGGAGACCCAGTACTTC. This gives the protein CASSYSNSWETQYF.

This chain uses TRBV5-1 with TRBJ2-7; 7 bases fit TRBD2. This CDR3 is built from 14 residues. The V and J ends lost 6 bases and 3 bases, in that order; junction bases with no gene match: 9. CDR1 and CDR2 (germline): SGHRS, YFSETQ. The CDR3 DNA follows: TGCGCCAGCAAAGAAGGGGCGGGAGTCTACGAGCAGTACTTC. Its translation: CASKEGAGVYEQYF. Drawing the rest from reference TRBV5-1 and TRBJ2-7, the complete variable domain is KAGVTQTPRYLIKTRGQQVTLSCSPISGHRSVSWYQQTPGQGLQFLFEYFSETQRNKGNFPGRFSGRQFSNSRSEMNVSTLELGDSALYLCASKEGAGVYEQYFGPGTRLTVT.

The chain carries TRBV12-3 or TRBV12-4 and TRBJ1-6; tentative D call: TRBD1 (5 bases). V lost 6 bases and J 7 bases, leaving 16 bases between the germline ends. The CDR3 length is 15 residues. CDR3 sequence: CASSLTASLNSPLHF. In DNA, the CDR3 is TGTGCCAGCAGCCTGACAGCGTCCTTAAATTCACCCCTCCACTTT.

V is TRBV5-4 and J is TRBJ2-3; 10 bases align to TRBD2. CDR1 is SGHNT, CDR2 YYREEE, per germline (reference sequence). V trimming: 1 base; J trimming: 4 bases; junction bases outside the gene matches: 12. The CDR3 runs to 18 residues. The CDR3 DNA is TGTGCCAGCAGCTTGCCCACGACGGTTAGCGGGAGGTCAGATACGCAGTATTTT. It encodes CASSLPTTVSGRSDTQYF. The full variable domain, rest sourced from reference TRBV5-4 and TRBJ2-3, is ETGVTQSPTHLIKTRGQQVTLRCSSQSGHNTVSWYQQALGQGPQFIFQYYREEENGRGNFPPRFSGLQFPNYSSELNVNALELDDSALYLCASSLPTTVSGRSDTQYFGPGTRLTVL.

The chain employs TRBV27 and TRBJ2-1, with 10 bases fitting TRBD2. The trim removed 10 bases at V and 7 bases at J, leaving 13 bases unmatched. CDR1 is MNHEY and CDR2 is SMNVEV in the germline V gene (reference sequence). The CDR3 spans 15 residues. CDR3 coding DNA: TGTGCCACCTTACAACTAGCGGGAAGGGGGAATGAGCAGTTCTTC. As protein: CATLQLAGRGNEQFF.

The table lists this clonotype with a few counts. The gene calls are TRBV25-1 and TRBJ2-2, with TRBD2 matching over 8 bases. CDR1 and CDR2 (germline): MGHDK, SYGVNS. This CDR3 has 16 amino acids. V trimming: 1 base; J trimming: 4 bases; junction bases outside the gene matches: 5. The CDR3, as DNA: TGTGCCAGCAGTGAATGGGGGACTAGTTCCACCGGGGAGCTGTTTTTT. It is translated as CASSEWGTSSTGELFF.

The V and J genes are TRBV18 and TRBJ2-1; 8 nucleotides agree with TRBD1. Germline V CDR1 and CDR2: KGHSH, LQKENI. J gave up 12 bases and V 4 bases, and 11 bases lay outside the gene matches. CDR3 length equals 14 residues. In DNA, the CDR3 is TGTGCCAGCTCACGGTCCCCAGGGGGCCATGCGCAGTTCTTC. It encodes CASSRSPGGHAQFF.

This clonotype occurred a few times. This chain uses TRBV14 with TRBJ1-6; D perhaps matches TRBD1 (5 bases). CDR1 is SGHDN, CDR2 FVKESK, per germline. The CDR3 extends over 14 amino acids. The V and J ends lost 4 bases and 9 bases respectively, with 13 bases between them. Here the CDR3 reads CASSRGTVGSPLHF. In DNA form, the CDR3 reads TGTGCCAGCAGCCGTGGGACCGTAGGTTCACCCCTCCACTTT.

The V and J genes are TRBV6-1 and TRBJ2-1; 9 nucleotides match TRBD2. The CDR3 runs to 14 residues. J gave up 8 bases and V 8 bases, and 10 bases lay outside the gene matches. CDR1 is MNHNS and CDR2 is SASEGT in the germline V gene. The CDR3 is CASSGLAGTDEQFF. Written as DNA, the CDR3 is TGTGCCAGCTCCGGGCTAGCGGGAACCGATGAGCAGTTCTTC.

This clonotype appeared many times. This chain uses TRBV6-2 or TRBV6-3 with TRBJ2-7, with a weak D call TRBD2 (5 bases). CDR3 length equals 16 residues. V dropped 6 bases and J dropped 7 bases, with 25 bases sitting between them. Germline-derived CDR1 and CDR2 are MNHEY and SVGEGT. CDR3 sequence reads: CASSPGNTAAPKEQYF. CDR3 nucleotide sequence: TGTGCCAGCAGCCCCGGGAATACGGCGGCCCCTAAGGAGCAGTACTTC.

The chain recombines TRBV7-6 with TRBJ1-1; weak D call: TRBD1 (6 bases). Germline CDR1 SGHVS, CDR2 FNYEAQ. The CDR3 covers 13 residues. V lost 5 bases to trimming and J lost 5 bases, with 12 bases between them. CDR3 DNA: TGTGCCAGCAGCCCCACAGGGATTACTGAAGCTTTCTTT. Encoded protein: CASSPTGITEAFF.

The chain links TRBV5-1 to TRBJ2-3, with unresolved D. The CDR3 runs to 15 residues. The germline V and J ends were trimmed by 0 bases and 6 bases, with 14 bases remaining between them. Germline V gene lookup returns CDR1 SGHRS and CDR2 YFSETQ. DNA for the CDR3: TGCGCCAGCAGCTTGGTAGGCGTTCCACGGGATACGCAGTATTTT. Protein product: CASSLVGVPRDTQYF.

This chain connects TRBV7-9 to TRBJ2-1, with D possibly matching TRBD1 (6 bases). The CDR3 covers 14 residues. Trimming pared 8 bases from V and 5 bases from J, leaving 16 bases between. From germline, CDR1 is SEHNR and CDR2 FQNEAQ (reference sequence). Here the CDR3 DNA reads TGTGCCAGCCCGCCGGCAGGGGTCAACAATGAGCAGTTCTTC. This translates into CASPPAGVNNEQFF.

V gene TRBV18 combines with J gene TRBJ1-5; D gene uncertain. From germline, CDR1 is KGHSH and CDR2 LQKENI. With 2 bases removed from V and 0 bases from J, the gap between germline ends came to 11 bases. This CDR3 is built from 16 residues. The CDR3 nucleotides are TGTGCCAGCTCACCAGGGCGGGAGGATAGCAATCAGCCCCAGCATTTT. It translates to CASSPGREDSNQPQHF.

This clonotype showed up just a few times. The chain combines TRBV5-8 with TRBJ2-7; D might be TRBD1 (5 bases). There are 15 residues in the CDR3. V was pared by 4 bases and J by 2 bases, with 16 bases between. CDR1 SGHTS and CDR2 YDEGEE come from the germline V gene. CDR3: CASSVPSGLPYEQYF. CDR3 in DNA: TGTGCCAGCAGCGTCCCCTCAGGGCTCCCCTACGAGCAGTACTTC.

The V and J genes are TRBV3-1 and TRBJ2-1; D not resolved. Germline assignment: CDR1 LGHDT and CDR2 YNNKEL (reference sequence). This CDR3 contains 15 residues. Trimming left V 4 bases short and J 7 bases short, with 17 bases between. The CDR3 spells CASSPLLLRSNEQFF. The CDR3 coding sequence is TGTGCCAGCAGCCCCCTCCTATTACGATCGAATGAGCAGTTCTTC.

The chain recombines TRBV5-1 with TRBJ2-7, with D maybe TRBD2 (6 bases). The CDR3 totals 15 residues. The V gene's germline CDR1 is SGHRS and CDR2 YFSETQ. V lost 0 bases and J 3 bases, leaving 13 bases between the germline ends. DNA of the CDR3: TGCGCCAGCAGCTTGGGGCCTAGCGCGGGCTACGAGCAGTACTTC. Its protein product is CASSLGPSAGYEQYF.